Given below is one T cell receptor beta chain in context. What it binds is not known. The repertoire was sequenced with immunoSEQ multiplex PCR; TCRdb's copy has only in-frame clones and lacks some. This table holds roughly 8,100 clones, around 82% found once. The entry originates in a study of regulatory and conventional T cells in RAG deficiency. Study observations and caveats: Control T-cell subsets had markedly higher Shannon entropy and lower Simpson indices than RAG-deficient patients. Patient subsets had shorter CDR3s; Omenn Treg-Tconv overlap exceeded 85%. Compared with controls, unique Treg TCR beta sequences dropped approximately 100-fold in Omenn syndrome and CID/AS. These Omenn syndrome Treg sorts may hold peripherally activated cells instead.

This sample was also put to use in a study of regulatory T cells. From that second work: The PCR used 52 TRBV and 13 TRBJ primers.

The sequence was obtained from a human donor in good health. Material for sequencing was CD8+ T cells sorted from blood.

The CDR3 bases are TGTGCCAGCAGACCGAAGGGATCTCAGCCCCAGCATTTT. Its translation is CASRPKGSQPQHF. The chain links TRBV19 to TRBJ1-5; D gene ambiguous. V was trimmed by 9 bases and J by 6 bases, leaving 15 bases between them. This CDR3 is built from 13 residues. CDR1 LNHDA and CDR2 SQIVND come from the germline V gene (reference sequence).